This T cell receptor beta chain is from a study of Tregs in tolerant kidney transplant recipients (dated by TCRdb to between 2018 and 2020). Notes on the research overall: Before combined kidney and bone marrow transplantation, this study identified donor-specific regulatory T cells using TCRbeta sequencing and then followed those same cells after transplant. TCRbeta repertoire sequencing was used in 3 healthy controls to compare several methods for expanding Tregs specific for an allogeneic donor.

For TCRbeta CDR3 sequencing, genomic DNA was extracted from sorted cells using the QIAGEN DNeasy Blood and Tissue Kit. High-throughput TCRbeta CDR3 sequencing was carried out commercially through immunoSEQ, with PCR amplification with bias correction and internal controls included. The published analysis was carried out like this. Unique productive TCRbeta sequences were defined by CDR3 nucleotide sequence where primers matched, otherwise by CDR3 amino acid sequence with Vbeta and Jbeta genes. To correct for sorting error, sequences found in more than one sorted population at a frequency ratio of 2:1 or less were discarded, and the remaining shared sequences were assigned to the population with the higher frequency. Donor-reactive sequences were defined as at least 5-fold expanded in CFSE-low cells versus unstimulated cells, with frequency of at least 0.01% in CFSE-low cells. Repertoire divergence was quantified by Jensen-Shannon divergence using the top 100 TCRbeta sequences ranked by frequency. For samples with multiple sequencing runs, sorting error was corrected separately for each run before the runs were pooled. This is the immuneACCESS table as TCRdb keeps it, with only in-frame sequences that have V and J called. A part of the clones is gone; compared with another copy, unresolved V genes explain less than half, and the rest is unexplained. That table is the source of V, J and clone size, and D and trimming were worked out from the DNA. In this sample the table shows 200,000 to 300,000 clones, 84% of which occur a single time. Over 0.5% of the sample belongs to the ten largest clones.

A distance of 13 bases separates the germline ends of V and J, which lose 3 bases and 5 bases respectively. CDR1 MNHNS and CDR2 SASEGT were looked up in the germline V gene. From the cysteine through the phenylalanine, the CDR3 covers 14 amino acids. The read is trimmed to its CDR3 DNA, 42 bases read in frame from base 1. Overall study outcomes, separate from this receptor: Biological reproducibility was not directly addressed, though technical replication error appeared minimal. Expanding Tregs with activated donor B cells appeared to identify the most biologically relevant and donor-specific TCRbeta repertoire. The study was limited by small patient numbers, and the findings need validation in larger populations and under other immunosuppression protocols.

Unstimulated Tregs (CD4+CD25+CD127-), CD4+ non-Tregs (CD4+CD25-), CD4 and CD8 cells were FACS-sorted from thawed PBMCs. Healthy control blood was obtained either as purchased buffy coats or from healthy volunteers. Healthy control blood was processed to PBMCs by Ficoll density gradient and cryopreserved, and patient PBMCs were collected before and after transplant. The table lists this clone with a count of one. Its antigen is still unknown. It has no much larger one-base neighbor in the sample; base qualities were not kept. This sequence uses TRBV6-1 and TRBJ2-5, with the D gene too uncertain to name. The clonotype was recovered from a human donor in good health. The specimen sequenced was CD4+ T cells from blood. The DNA sequence reads TGTGCCAGCAGTGAGGGGTTACCCCTGGAGACCCAGTACTTC. This encodes CASSEGLPLETQYF.